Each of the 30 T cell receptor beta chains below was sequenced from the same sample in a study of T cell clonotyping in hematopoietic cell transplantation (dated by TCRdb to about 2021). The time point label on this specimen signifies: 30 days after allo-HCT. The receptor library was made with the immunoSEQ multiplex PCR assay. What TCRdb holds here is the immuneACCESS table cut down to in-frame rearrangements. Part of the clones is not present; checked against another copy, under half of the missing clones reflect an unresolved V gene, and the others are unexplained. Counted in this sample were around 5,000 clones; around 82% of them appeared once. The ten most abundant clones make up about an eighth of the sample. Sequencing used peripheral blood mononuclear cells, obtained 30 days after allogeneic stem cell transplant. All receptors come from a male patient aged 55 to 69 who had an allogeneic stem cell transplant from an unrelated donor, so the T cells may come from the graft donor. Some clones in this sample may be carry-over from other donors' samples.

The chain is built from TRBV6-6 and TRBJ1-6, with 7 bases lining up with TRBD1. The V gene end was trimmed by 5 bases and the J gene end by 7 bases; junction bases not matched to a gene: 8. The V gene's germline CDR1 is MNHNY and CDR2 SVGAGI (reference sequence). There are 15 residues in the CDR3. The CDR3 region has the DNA TGTGCCAGCAGTCCCTCTGACAGGGAAAATTCACCCCTCCACTTT. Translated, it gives CASSPSDRENSPLHF.

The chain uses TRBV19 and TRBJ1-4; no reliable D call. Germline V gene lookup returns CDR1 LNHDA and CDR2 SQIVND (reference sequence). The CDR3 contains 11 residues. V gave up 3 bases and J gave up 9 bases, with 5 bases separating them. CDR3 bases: TGTGCCAGTAGTATGCGCCAAAAACTGTTTTTT. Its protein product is CASSMRQKLFF.

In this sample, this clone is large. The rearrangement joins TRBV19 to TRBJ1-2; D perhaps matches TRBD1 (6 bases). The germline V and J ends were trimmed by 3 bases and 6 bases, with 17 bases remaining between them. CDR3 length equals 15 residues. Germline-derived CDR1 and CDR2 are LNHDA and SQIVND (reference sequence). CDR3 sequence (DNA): TGTGCCAGTAGTATCCGGACAGCGACGGGTCATGGCTACACCTTC. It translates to CASSIRTATGHGYTF.

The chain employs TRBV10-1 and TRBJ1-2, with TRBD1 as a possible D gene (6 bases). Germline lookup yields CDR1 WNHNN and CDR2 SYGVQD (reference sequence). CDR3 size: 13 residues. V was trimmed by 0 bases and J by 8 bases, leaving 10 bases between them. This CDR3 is CASSESRTDGYTF. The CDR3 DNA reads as TGCGCCAGCAGTGAGTCCCGGACAGACGGCTACACCTTC.

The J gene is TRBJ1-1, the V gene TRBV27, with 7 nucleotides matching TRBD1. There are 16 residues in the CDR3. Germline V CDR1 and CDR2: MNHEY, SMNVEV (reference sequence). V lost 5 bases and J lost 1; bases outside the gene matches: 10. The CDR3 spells CASSPDRVLENTEAFF. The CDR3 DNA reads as TGTGCCAGCAGTCCCGACAGGGTTTTAGAGAACACTGAAGCTTTCTTT.

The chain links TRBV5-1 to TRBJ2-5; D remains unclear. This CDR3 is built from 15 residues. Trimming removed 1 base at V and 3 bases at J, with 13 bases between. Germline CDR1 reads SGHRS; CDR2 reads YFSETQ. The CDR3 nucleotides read TGCGCCAGCAGCTTGAGTCGCCGAAGAGAAGAGACCCAGTACTTC. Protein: CASSLSRRREETQYF.

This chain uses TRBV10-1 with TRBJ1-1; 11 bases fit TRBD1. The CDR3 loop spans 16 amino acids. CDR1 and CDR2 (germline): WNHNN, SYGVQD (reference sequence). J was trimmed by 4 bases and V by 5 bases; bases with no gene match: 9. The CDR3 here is CASSSGQGASFTEAFF. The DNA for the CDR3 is TGCGCCAGCAGTTCAGGACAGGGGGCGAGTTTCACTGAAGCTTTCTTT.

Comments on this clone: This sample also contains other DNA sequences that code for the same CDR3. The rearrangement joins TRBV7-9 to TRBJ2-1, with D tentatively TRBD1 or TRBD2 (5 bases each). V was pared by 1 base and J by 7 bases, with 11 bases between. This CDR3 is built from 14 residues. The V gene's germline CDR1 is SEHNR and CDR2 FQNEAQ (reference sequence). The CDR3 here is CASSLGGFGNEQFF. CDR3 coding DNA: TGTGCCAGCAGCTTAGGGGGGTTCGGGAATGAGCAGTTCTTC.

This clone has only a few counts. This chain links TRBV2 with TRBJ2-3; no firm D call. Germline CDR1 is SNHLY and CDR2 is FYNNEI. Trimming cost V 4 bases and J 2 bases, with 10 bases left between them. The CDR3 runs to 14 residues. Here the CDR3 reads CASSVQGDTDTQYF. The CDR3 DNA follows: TGTGCCAGCAGTGTTCAAGGCGACACAGATACGCAGTATTTT.

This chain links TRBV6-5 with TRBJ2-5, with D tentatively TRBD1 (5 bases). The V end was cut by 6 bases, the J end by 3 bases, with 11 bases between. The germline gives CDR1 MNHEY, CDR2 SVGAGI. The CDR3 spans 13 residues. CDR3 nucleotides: TGTGCCAGCAGACCTTGGACAAAAGAGACCCAGTACTTC. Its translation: CASRPWTKETQYF.

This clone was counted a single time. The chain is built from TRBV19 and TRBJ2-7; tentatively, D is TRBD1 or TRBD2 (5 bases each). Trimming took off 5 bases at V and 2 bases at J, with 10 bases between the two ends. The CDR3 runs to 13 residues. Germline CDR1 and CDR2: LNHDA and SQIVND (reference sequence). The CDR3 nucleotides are TGTGCCAGTAGTGGGACGGTTACCTACGAGCAGTACTTC. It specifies CASSGTVTYEQYF.

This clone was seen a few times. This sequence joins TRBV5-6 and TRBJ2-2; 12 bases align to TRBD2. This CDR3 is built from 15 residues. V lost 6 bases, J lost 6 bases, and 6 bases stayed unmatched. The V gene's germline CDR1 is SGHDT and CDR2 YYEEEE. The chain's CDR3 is CASTSSGGAAGELFF. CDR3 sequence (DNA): TGTGCCAGCACCTCTAGCGGGGGGGCCGCCGGGGAGCTGTTTTTT.

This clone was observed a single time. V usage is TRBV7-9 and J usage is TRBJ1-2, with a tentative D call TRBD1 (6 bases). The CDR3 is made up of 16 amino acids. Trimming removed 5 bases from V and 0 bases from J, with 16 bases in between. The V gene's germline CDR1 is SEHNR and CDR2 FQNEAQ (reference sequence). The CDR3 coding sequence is TGTGCCAGCAGCCGCCCGGGGGCTTCTGCTAACTATGGCTACACCTTC. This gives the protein CASSRPGASANYGYTF. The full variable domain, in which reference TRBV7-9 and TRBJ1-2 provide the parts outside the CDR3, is DTGVSQNPRHKITKRGQNVTFRCDPISEHNRLYWYRQTLGQGPEFLTYFQNEAQLEKSRLLSDRFSAERPKGSFSTLEIQRTEQGDSAMYLCASSRPGASANYGYTFGSGTRLTVV.

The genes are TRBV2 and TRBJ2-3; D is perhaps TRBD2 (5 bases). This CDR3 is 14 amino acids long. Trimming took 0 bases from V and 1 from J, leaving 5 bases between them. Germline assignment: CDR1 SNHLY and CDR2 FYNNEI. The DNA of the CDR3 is TGTGCCAGCAGTGAAGCTAGCGGCACAGATACGCAGTATTTT. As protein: CASSEASGTDTQYF.

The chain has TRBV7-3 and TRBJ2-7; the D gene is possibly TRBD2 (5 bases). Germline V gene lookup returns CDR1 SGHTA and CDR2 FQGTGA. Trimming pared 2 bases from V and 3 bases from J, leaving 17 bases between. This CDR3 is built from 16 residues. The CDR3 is CASSLQIGRGVYEQYF. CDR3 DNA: TGTGCCAGCAGCTTACAAATAGGACGGGGTGTCTACGAGCAGTACTTC.

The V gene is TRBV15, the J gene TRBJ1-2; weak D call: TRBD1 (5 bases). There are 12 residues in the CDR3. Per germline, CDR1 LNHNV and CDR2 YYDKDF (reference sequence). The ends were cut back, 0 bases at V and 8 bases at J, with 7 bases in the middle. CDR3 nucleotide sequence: TGTGCCACCAGCAGAGACCGGGACGGCTACACCTTC. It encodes CATSRDRDGYTF.

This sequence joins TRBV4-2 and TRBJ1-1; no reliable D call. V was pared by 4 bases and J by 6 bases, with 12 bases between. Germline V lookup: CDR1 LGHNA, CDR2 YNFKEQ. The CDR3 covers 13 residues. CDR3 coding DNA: TGTGCCAGCAGCCTAATTTGGTTGTCTGAAGCTTTCTTT. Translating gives CASSLIWLSEAFF.

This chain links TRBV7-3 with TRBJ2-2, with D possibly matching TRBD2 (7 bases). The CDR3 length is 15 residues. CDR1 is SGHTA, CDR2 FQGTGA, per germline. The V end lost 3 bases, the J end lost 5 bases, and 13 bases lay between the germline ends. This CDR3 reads CASSLGGGETGELFF. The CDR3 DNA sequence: TGTGCCAGCAGCTTGGGAGGGGGTGAAACCGGGGAGCTGTTTTTT.

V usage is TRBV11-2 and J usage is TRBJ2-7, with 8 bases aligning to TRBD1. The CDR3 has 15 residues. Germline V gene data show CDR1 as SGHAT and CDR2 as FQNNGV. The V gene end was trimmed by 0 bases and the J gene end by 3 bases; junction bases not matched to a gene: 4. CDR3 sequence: CASSLETGERYEQYF. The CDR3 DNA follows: TGTGCCAGCAGCTTAGAGACAGGGGAACGCTACGAGCAGTACTTC.

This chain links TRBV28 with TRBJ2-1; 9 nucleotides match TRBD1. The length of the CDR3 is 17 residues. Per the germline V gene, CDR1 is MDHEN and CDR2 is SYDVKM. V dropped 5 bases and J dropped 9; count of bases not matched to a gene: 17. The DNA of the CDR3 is TGTGCCAGCAGTCCCGGGGACAGGGTCAAACCAGGGGTTGAGCAGTTCTTC. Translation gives CASSPGDRVKPGVEQFF.

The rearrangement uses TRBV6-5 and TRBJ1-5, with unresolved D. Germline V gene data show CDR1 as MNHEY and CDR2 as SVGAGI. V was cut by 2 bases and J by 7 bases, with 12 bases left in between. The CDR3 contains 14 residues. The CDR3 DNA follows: TGTGCCAGCAGTTACGGGCAGGAGGCGCAGCCCCAGCATTTT. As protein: CASSYGQEAQPQHF.

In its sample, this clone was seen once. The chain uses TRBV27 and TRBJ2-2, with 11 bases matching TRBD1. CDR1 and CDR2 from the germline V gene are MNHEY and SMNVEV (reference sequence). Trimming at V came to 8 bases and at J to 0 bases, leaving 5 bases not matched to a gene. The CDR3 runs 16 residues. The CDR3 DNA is TGTGCCAGCTGCCGGGACAGGGGGGCGAACACCGGGGAGCTGTTTTTT. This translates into CASCRDRGANTGELFF.

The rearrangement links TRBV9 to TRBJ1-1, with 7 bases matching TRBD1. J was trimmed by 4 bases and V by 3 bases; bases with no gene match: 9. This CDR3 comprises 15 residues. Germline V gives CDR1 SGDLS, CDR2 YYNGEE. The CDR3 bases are TGTGCCAGCAGCGCCTTGACAGGGTGGGGCACTGAAGCTTTCTTT. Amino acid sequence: CASSALTGWGTEAFF.

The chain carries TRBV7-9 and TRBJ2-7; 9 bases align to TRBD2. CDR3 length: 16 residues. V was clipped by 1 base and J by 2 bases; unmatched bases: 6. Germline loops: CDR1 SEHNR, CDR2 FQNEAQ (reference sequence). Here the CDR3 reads CASSLDASGTPYEQYF. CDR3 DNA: TGTGCCAGCAGCTTAGACGCTAGCGGGACCCCCTACGAGCAGTACTTC.

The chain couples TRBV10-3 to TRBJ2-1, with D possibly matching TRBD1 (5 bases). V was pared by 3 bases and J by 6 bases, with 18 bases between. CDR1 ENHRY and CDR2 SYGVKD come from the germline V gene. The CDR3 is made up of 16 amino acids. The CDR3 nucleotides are TGTGCCATCAGTGATCCTGGGCAGGGAAAGGGCAATGAGCAGTTCTTC. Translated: CAISDPGQGKGNEQFF.

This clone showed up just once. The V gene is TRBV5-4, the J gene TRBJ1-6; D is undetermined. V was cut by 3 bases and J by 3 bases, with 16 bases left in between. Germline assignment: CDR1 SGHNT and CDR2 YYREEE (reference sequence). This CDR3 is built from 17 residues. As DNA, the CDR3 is TGTGCCAGCAGCTGGGATCCAATGAATAGCTATAATTCACCCCTCCACTTT. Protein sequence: CASSWDPMNSYNSPLHF.

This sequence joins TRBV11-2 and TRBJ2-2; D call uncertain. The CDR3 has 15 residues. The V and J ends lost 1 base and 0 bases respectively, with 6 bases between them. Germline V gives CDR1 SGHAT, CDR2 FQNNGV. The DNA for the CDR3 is TGTGCCAGCAGCTTAGGACTTGCGAACACCGGGGAGCTGTTTTTT. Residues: CASSLGLANTGELFF.

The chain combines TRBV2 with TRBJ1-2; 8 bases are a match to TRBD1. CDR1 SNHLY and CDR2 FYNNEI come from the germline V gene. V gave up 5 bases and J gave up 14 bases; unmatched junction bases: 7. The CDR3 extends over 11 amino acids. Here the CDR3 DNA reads TGTGCCAGCAGTCTCGACAGGGGAGGAACCTTC. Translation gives CASSLDRGGTF.

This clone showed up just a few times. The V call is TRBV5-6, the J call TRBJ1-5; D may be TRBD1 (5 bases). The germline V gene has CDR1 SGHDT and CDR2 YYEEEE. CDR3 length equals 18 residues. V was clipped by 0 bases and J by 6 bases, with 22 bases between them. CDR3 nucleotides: TGTGCCAGCAGCTTGGAGGGTGGGGCCGGAGCATACAGTCAGCCCCAGCATTTT. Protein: CASSLEGGAGAYSQPQHF.

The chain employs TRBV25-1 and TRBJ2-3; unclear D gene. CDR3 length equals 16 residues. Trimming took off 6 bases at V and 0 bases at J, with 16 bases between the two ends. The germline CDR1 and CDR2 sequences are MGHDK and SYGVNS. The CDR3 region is CASRPSGEFSTDTQYF. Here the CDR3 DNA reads TGTGCCAGCAGACCTTCGGGTGAATTTAGCACAGATACGCAGTATTTT.